The T cell receptor (beta chain) described here comes from a study of T cell repertoires in ileal Crohn's disease. As for the study in general: Every patient was operated on for stricturing (about 60%) or penetrating (approximately 40%) complications. Study-level results: Clonal expansions were more frequent in active smokers than non-smokers at surgery. High-frequency clones were more common in sorted CD8 than CD4 cells.

This clone showed up just a few times. As yet, its antigen is unknown. Per sample, approximately 550 nanograms of biopsy DNA were TCRB immunosequenced. Sequenced by immunoSEQ multiplex PCR; TCRdb stores in-frame clones only, minus some. The repertoire holds under 20,000 clones, with 75% to 90% as singletons. The CDR3 consists of 17 residues. Between the trimmed V and J ends, which lost 4 bases and 3 bases, there was a span of 20 bases. CDR1 and CDR2 (germline): LGHNA, YNFKEQ. This TCR was recovered from an adult with Crohn's disease. The V call is TRBV4-2, the J call TRBJ2-3; perhaps TRBD1 as D (7 bases). Sequencing was done on a sample of ileal tissue. The CDR3 sequence: CASSLHRGGGETDTQYF. In DNA, the CDR3 is TGTGCCAGCAGCCTCCACAGGGGCGGCGGGGAGACAGATACGCAGTATTTT.